Listed below are T cell receptor beta chains from one sample, sequenced in a study of T cells in localized non-small cell lung cancer. The method was immunoSEQ multiplex PCR; TCRdb's version includes in-frame clones alone and lacks a portion of them. The data contain some 52,000 clones, 80% of them singletons. The sequences come from PBMCs, collected before any cancer treatment. These TCRs come from a woman aged 40-69 years with stage II lung adenocarcinoma. Each CDR3 is given with its conserved first and last residue. The order of the fields is V gene, J gene, D gene, clone size, CDR3 protein, CDR3 DNA. A D gene is named only where the DNA matches it firmly. Some rows mark clone size as missing; the rest say once, few, many or name a class of expanded clone.

TRBV18,TRBJ1-4,.,.,CASSPPSGNEKLFF,TGTGCCAGCTCACCACCGTCGGGTAATGAAAAACTGTTTTTT
TRBV10-3,TRBJ1-1,.,.,CAISELRGSWMNTEAFF,TGTGCCATCAGTGAATTAAGGGGGAGTTGGATGAACACTGAAGCTTTCTTT
TRBV15,TRBJ2-3,.,many,CATSRDLGGADTQYF,TGTGCCACCAGCAGAGATCTCGGGGGTGCAGATACGCAGTATTTT
TRBV11-1,TRBJ2-7,TRBD1,.,CASSAGQGTEQYF,TGTGCCAGCAGCGCGGGACAGGGGACCGAGCAGTACTTC
TRBV6-6,TRBJ2-1,.,.,CASSYDFQANNEQFF,TGTGCCAGCAGTTATGATTTCCAGGCAAACAATGAGCAGTTCTTC
TRBV9,TRBJ2-3,.,medium-sized,CASSVSSTDTQYF,TGTGCCAGCAGCGTAAGTAGCACAGATACGCAGTATTTT
TRBV27,TRBJ2-7,TRBD1,once,CASSLSPRTGHYEQYF,TGTGCCAGCAGTTTATCCCCGCGGACAGGGCACTACGAGCAGTACTTC
TRBV6-6,TRBJ1-4,.,.,CASSYSGQVEKLFF,TGTGCCAGCAGTTACTCGGGGCAGGTCGAAAAACTGTTTTTT
TRBV28,TRBJ1-6,.,.,CASSFLWKDSPLHF,TGTGCCAGCAGTTTTCTATGGAAGGACTCACCCCTCCACTTT
TRBV9,TRBJ2-5,.,.,CASSVGFAAASTQYF,TGTGCCAGCAGCGTAGGGTTTGCGGCAGCGAGCACCCAGTACTTC
TRBV7-2,TRBJ2-7,.,.,CASSLDQGLRGQYF,TGTGCCAGCAGCTTAGATCAGGGACTTAGAGGGCAGTACTTC
TRBV2,TRBJ1-1,.,.,CASSEETQNTEAFF,TGTGCCAGCAGTGAAGAGACACAAAACACTGAAGCTTTCTTT
TRBV27,TRBJ1-2,.,.,CASSFSGKGLNYGYTF,TGTGCCAGCAGTTTTTCCGGAAAGGGGCTTAACTATGGCTACACCTTC
TRBV6-6,TRBJ2-1,.,few,CASSYQGLYNEQFF,TGTGCCAGCAGTTACCAAGGACTATACAATGAGCAGTTCTTC
TRBV21-1,TRBJ1-2,.,.,CASSLRKFYTF,TGTGCCAGCAGCCTCCGGAAGTTCTACACCTTC
TRBV5-5,TRBJ2-3,.,.,CASSLRHSSSTDTQYF,TGTGCCAGCAGCTTGAGGCACTCGTCTAGCACAGATACGCAGTATTTT
TRBV5-6,TRBJ2-1,.,once,CASSPLGSGETNEQFF,TGTGCCAGCAGCCCTTTAGGTAGCGGCGAAACTAATGAGCAGTTCTTC
TRBV5-8,TRBJ2-2,.,few,CASSPGLHTGELFF,TGTGCCAGCAGCCCGGGTTTACACACCGGGGAGCTGTTTTTT
TRBV5-6,TRBJ1-1,.,.,CASSLLGVDTEAFF,TGTGCCAGCAGCTTGTTAGGGGTAGACACTGAAGCTTTCTTT
TRBV19,TRBJ1-2,TRBD1,.,CASTPGQGRSGVYGYTF,TGTGCCAGTACCCCCGGACAGGGTCGCAGTGGGGTATATGGCTACACCTTC
TRBV7-2,TRBJ2-1,.,.,CASSQQTSSSDEQFF,TGTGCCAGCAGCCAGCAGACCTCCTCTAGCGATGAGCAGTTCTTC
TRBV28,TRBJ2-1,TRBD1,.,CASSLKGAFYNEQFF,TGTGCCAGCAGTTTAAAGGGGGCTTTTTACAATGAGCAGTTCTTC
TRBV30,TRBJ1-2,TRBD1,.,CAWNLRGLRGYTF,TGTGCCTGGAACCTCAGGGGGCTTAGGGGCTACACCTTC
TRBV5-4,TRBJ2-1,TRBD2,.,CASSLGKRGGMSYNEQFF,TGTGCCAGCAGCTTGGGAAAGCGGGGGGGCATGTCCTACAATGAGCAGTTCTTC
TRBV7-2,TRBJ1-1,.,.,CASSNQGMDTEAFF,TGTGCCAGCAGCAACCAGGGGATGGACACTGAAGCTTTCTTT
TRBV6-1,TRBJ1-6,.,.,CASIMTVRRSPLHF,TGTGCCAGCATTATGACTGTGCGACGGTCACCCCTCCACTTT
TRBV4-3,TRBJ2-7,TRBD1,.,CASSQDRQGATREQYF,TGCGCCAGCAGCCAAGATCGACAGGGGGCGACGAGGGAGCAGTACTTC